This T cell receptor beta chain was captured in a study of CD8+ T cells in alopecia areata. Noted treatment: oral pan-JAK inhibitor, 5-10 mg twice daily. V was pared by 1 base and J by 0 bases, with 9 bases between. This CDR3 spans 15 amino acids. Germline CDR1 LNHDA, CDR2 SQIVND (reference sequence). As the sequencing template, cDNA was produced by extracting RNA and reverse transcribing it. Generated by immunoSEQ multiplex PCR, the TCRdb table keeps only in-frame clones and is missing some. The sample records approximately 110,000 clones, about 60% being singletons. This sequence joins TRBV19 and TRBJ1-1; D gene uncertain. Sequences were derived from CD8+ T cells sorted from blood, sampled at week 24, from a patient treated with tofacitinib. This clonotype was obtained from a human donor with alopecia areata. The CDR3 nucleotides read TGTGCCAGTAGTATAGCTGGGGATTTGAACACTGAAGCTTTCTTT. It codes for CASSIAGDLNTEAFF.